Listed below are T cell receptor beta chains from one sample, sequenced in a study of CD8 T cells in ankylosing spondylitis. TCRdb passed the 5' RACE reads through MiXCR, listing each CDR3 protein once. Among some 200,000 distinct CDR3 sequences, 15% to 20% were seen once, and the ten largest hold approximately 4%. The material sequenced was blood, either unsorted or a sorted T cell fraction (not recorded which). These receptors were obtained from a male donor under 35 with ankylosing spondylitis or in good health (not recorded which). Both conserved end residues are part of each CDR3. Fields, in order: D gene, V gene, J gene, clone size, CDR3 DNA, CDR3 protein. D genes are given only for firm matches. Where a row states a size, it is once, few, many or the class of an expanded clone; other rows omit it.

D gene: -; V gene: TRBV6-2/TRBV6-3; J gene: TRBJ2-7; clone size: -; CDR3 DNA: TGTGCCAGCAGTGCCCCGGCACACAGACCCCACGAGCAGTACTTC; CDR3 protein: CASSAPAHRPHEQYF
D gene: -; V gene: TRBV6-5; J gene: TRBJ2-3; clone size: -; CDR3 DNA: TGTGCCAGCAGTTACACGCCTAGTCCCACCCACACAGATACGCAGTATTTT; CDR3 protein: CASSYTPSPTHTDTQYF
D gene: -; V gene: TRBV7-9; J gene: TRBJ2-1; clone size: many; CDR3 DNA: TGTGCCAGCACCAAAATTCAGGGGACCTTATCTCCCGCCCGGAACAATGAGCAGTTCTTC; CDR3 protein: CASTKIQGTLSPARNNEQFF
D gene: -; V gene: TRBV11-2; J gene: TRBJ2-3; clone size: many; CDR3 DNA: TGTGCCAGCAGCTTGTGGTCACCGCAGTATTTT; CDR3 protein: CASSLWSPQYF
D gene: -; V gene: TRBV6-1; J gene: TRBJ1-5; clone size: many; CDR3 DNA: TGTGCCAGCAGTGAATGGCGAGTAGACAGCAATCAGCCCCAGCATTTT; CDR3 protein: CASSEWRVDSNQPQHF
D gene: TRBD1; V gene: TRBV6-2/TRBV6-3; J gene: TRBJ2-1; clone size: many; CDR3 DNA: TGTGCCAGCAACGCCGGGACAGACTACGCGGATTACAATGAGCAGTTCTTC; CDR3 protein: CASNAGTDYADYNEQFF
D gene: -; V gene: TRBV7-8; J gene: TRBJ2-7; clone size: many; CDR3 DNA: TGTGCCAGCAGCTTAGGGGGGGTCCACGAGCAGTACTTC; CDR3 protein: CASSLGGVHEQYF
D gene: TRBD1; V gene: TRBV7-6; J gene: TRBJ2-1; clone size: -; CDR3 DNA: TGTGCCAGCAGCTCAGACAGGGGAGCAAATGAGCAGTTCTTC; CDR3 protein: CASSSDRGANEQFF
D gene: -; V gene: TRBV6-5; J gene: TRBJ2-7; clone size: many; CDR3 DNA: TGTGCCAGCAGTTACGGGCCCGAGCAGTACTTC; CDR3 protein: CASSYGPEQYF
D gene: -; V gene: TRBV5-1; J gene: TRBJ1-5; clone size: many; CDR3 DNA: TGCGCCAGCAGCCCACTGGGAGGGGACCAGCCCCAGCATTTT; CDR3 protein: CASSPLGGDQPQHF
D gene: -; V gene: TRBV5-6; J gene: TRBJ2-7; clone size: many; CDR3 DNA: TGTGCCAGCAGCCTAGGCCCAATCTACGAGCAGTACTTC; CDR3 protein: CASSLGPIYEQYF
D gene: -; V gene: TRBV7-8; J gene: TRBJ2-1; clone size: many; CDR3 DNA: TGTGCCAGCAGTCTGAGGGTTTTACAGGGACGTGAGCAGTTCTTC; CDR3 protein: CASSLRVLQGREQFF
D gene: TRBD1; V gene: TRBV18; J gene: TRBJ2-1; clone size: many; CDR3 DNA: TGTGCCAGCTCAGCCAGGGGGCGAGAATCTTACAATGAGCAGTTCTTC; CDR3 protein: CASSARGRESYNEQFF
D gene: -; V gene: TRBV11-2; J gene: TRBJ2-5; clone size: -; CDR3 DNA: TGTGCCAGCAGCTTAGATCAGCTGGGGGCCATGGGGGAGACCCAGTACTTC; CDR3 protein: CASSLDQLGAMGETQYF
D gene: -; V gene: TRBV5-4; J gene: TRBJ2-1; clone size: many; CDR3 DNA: TGTGCCAGCAGCTTAAAGGGTGATGAGCAGTTCTTC; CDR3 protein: CASSLKGDEQFF
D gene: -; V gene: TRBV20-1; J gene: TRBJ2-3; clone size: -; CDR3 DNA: TGCAGTGCTAGAGGGGTCGCTGGATTGGATACGCAGTATTTT; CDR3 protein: CSARGVAGLDTQYF
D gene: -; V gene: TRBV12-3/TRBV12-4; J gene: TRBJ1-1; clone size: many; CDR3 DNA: TGTGCCACCGCGACGACTTTTGGCACTGAAGCTTTCTTT; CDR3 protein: CATATTFGTEAFF
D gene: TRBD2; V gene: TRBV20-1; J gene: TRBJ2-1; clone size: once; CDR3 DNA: TGCAGTCTATTTAGCGGGAGGGACTACAATGAGCAGTTCTTC; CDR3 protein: CSLFSGRDYNEQFF
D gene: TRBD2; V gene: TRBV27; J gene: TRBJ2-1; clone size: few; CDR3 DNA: TGTGCCAGCAGCCGGACTAGCGAATCCTCCTACAATGAGCAGTTCTTC; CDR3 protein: CASSRTSESSYNEQFF
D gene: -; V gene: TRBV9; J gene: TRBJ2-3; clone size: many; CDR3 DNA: TGTGCCAGCAGCGTAGACGGCCTCCCCACAGATACGCAGTATTTT; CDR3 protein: CASSVDGLPTDTQYF
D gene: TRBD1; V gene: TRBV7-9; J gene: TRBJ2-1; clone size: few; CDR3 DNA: TGTGCCAGCAGCTTCGGACAGGGACCCTACAATGAGCAGTTCTTC; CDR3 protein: CASSFGQGPYNEQFF
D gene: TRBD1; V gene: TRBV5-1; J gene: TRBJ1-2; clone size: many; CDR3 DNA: TGCGCCAGCAGCTGGACAGGGGGCCCCCGAGGCTACACCTTC; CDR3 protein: CASSWTGGPRGYTF
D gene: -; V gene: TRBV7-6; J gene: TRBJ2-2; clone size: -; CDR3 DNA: TGTGCCAGCAGCTTAACCTTTTCCGGGGAGCTGTTTTTT; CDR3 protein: CASSLTFSGELFF
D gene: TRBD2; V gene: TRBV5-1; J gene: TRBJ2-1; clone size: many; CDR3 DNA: TGCGCCAGCAGCTCGTGGACTAGCGCCCCTAACCCCTACAATGAGCAGTTCTTC; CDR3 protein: CASSSWTSAPNPYNEQFF
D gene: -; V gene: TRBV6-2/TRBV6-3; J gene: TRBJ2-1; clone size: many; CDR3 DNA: TGTGCCAGCAGTTCCCCCGGGACGAAGATCTACAATGAGCAGTTCTTC; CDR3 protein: CASSSPGTKIYNEQFF